A selection of T cell receptor beta chains follows, all from one sample in a study of T cell responses to AZD1222 COVID-19 vaccine. Here immunoSEQ multiplex PCR was the method, and the copy in TCRdb shows in-frame clones only, minus some. The sample lists around 120,000 clones, more than 75% occurring once. The source was peripheral blood, collected on day 0 of AZD1222 vaccination. The receptors originated from an adult in good health. The CDR3 runs from the conserved cysteine through the conserved F or W. The order of the fields is V gene, clone size, J gene, D gene, CDR3 protein, CDR3 DNA. The D gene is left open where the match is weak. Only some rows state a clone size, as once, few, many or a class for expanded clones.

TRBV3-1/TRBV3-2,once,TRBJ2-3,.,CASSLRLGGTDTQYF,TGTGCCAGCAGCCTGAGACTAGGTGGCACAGATACGCAGTATTTT
TRBV5-1,.,TRBJ2-7,.,CASSLGASLSILFYEQYF,TGCGCCAGCAGCTTGGGGGCCAGCCTATCGATACTATTCTACGAGCAGTACTTC
TRBV19,.,TRBJ1-1,.,CASSKLNTEAFF,TGTGCCAGTAGTAAATTGAACACTGAAGCTTTCTTT
TRBV6-1,.,TRBJ2-7,TRBD2,CASSEALGGNEQYF,TGTGCCAGCAGTGAAGCTTTGGGGGGGAACGAGCAGTACTTC
TRBV11-2,.,TRBJ1-2,.,CASSHIRVNYGYTF,TGTGCCAGCAGCCACATCAGGGTCAACTATGGCTACACCTTC
TRBV9,once,TRBJ1-3,.,CASSEGDSSGNTIYF,TGTGCCAGCAGCGAAGGAGACAGCTCTGGAAACACCATATATTTT
TRBV5-6,.,TRBJ1-1,.,CASSLTGPTRVAFF,TGTGCCAGCAGCTTAACAGGGCCGACACGTGTGGCTTTCTTT
TRBV5-5,.,TRBJ1-6,.,CASSPWDVNSPLHF,TGTGCCAGCAGCCCCTGGGACGTAAATTCACCCCTCCACTTT
TRBV18,once,TRBJ1-6,TRBD1,CASSPRGQDSPLHF,TGTGCCAGCTCACCGAGGGGGCAAGATTCACCCCTCCACTTT
TRBV7-9,.,TRBJ1-5,.,CASSLGGVGGNQPQHF,TGTGCCAGCAGCTTAGGTGGGGTGGGAGGCAATCAGCCCCAGCATTTT
TRBV19,.,TRBJ1-2,.,CASSISRILNYGYTF,TGTGCCAGTAGTATCTCGAGAATCCTAAACTATGGCTACACCTTC
TRBV29-1,.,TRBJ2-7,.,CSVDGGYEQYF,TGCAGCGTCGACGGGGGATACGAGCAGTACTTC
TRBV14,once,TRBJ2-1,.,CASSQDGGLNEQFF,TGTGCCAGCAGCCAAGATGGCGGCTTAAATGAGCAGTTCTTC
TRBV5-6,.,TRBJ2-5,TRBD2,CASSLVAGGVWTQYF,TGTGCCAGCAGCTTGGTGGCGGGGGGGGTCTGGACCCAGTACTTC
TRBV7-3,.,TRBJ1-1,TRBD1,CASSFGQGRPNTEAFF,TGTGCCAGCAGCTTCGGACAGGGGCGACCGAACACTGAAGCTTTCTTT
TRBV11-2,.,TRBJ1-2,.,CASSLDRLANYGYTF,TGTGCCAGCAGCTTAGACAGGTTAGCTAACTATGGCTACACCTTC
TRBV5-1,.,TRBJ2-6,.,CASSLTSRGAGANVLTF,TGCGCCAGCAGCTTGACCTCCAGGGGCGCTGGGGCCAACGTCCTGACTTTC
TRBV2,.,TRBJ2-7,.,CASSFSYEQYF,TGTGCCAGCAGTTTCTCCTACGAGCAGTACTTC
TRBV5-5,.,TRBJ1-1,.,CASIPGSNTEAFF,TGTGCCAGCATCCCGGGGAGCAACACTGAAGCTTTCTTT
TRBV5-1,.,TRBJ1-3,.,CASSVGPLGSGNTIYF,TGCGCCAGCAGCGTGGGACCCCTCGGCTCTGGAAACACCATATATTTT
TRBV5-5,.,TRBJ2-3,.,CASSLGISTDTQYF,TGTGCCAGCAGCTTGGGAATTAGCACAGATACGCAGTATTTT
TRBV19,.,TRBJ1-5,TRBD1,CASRGGREGQPQHF,TGTGCCAGTAGAGGGGGCAGGGAGGGTCAGCCCCAGCATTTT
TRBV19,.,TRBJ1-1,TRBD1,CASTFRGRRYRDTEAFF,TGTGCCAGTACCTTCAGGGGGCGCAGATATCGGGACACTGAAGCTTTCTTT
TRBV5-1,.,TRBJ2-5,TRBD1,CASSLAGQGETQYF,TGCGCCAGCAGCTTGGCAGGACAGGGGGAGACCCAGTACTTC
TRBV5-6,.,TRBJ2-7,TRBD1,CASSWVGQGAREQYF,TGTGCCAGCAGCTGGGTCGGACAGGGGGCTAGGGAGCAGTACTTC
TRBV19,.,TRBJ2-3,.,CASSIGDSSTDTQYF,TGTGCCAGTAGTATAGGGGATTCTAGCACAGATACGCAGTATTTT
TRBV11-3,.,TRBJ2-7,TRBD2,CASSSGLGYEQYF,TGTGCCAGCAGCTCCGGACTAGGATACGAGCAGTACTTC
TRBV27,.,TRBJ2-3,.,CASSLAGPNTQYF,TGTGCCAGCAGTTTAGCGGGGCCCAATACGCAGTATTTT
TRBV6-5,.,TRBJ2-1,.,CASSYEYSSYNEQFF,TGTGCCAGCAGTTACGAGTATAGCTCCTACAATGAGCAGTTCTTC
TRBV20-1,.,TRBJ2-5,.,CSAVGEETQYF,TGCAGTGCTGTGGGGGAAGAGACCCAGTACTTC
TRBV12-3/TRBV12-4,.,TRBJ1-1,.,CASSFWDTEAFF,TGTGCCAGCAGTTTTTGGGACACTGAAGCTTTCTTT
TRBV12-3/TRBV12-4,.,TRBJ1-4,.,CASTTGSGEKLFF,TGTGCCAGCACGACAGGATCGGGGGAAAAACTGTTTTTT
TRBV9,.,TRBJ1-6,.,CASTEGLGGNSPLHF,TGTGCCAGCACCGAGGGTTTAGGGGGTAATTCACCCCTCCACTTT
TRBV2,few,TRBJ1-5,.,CASSAFDNQPQHF,TGTGCCAGCAGTGCATTTGACAATCAGCCCCAGCATTTT
TRBV7-2,.,TRBJ2-1,TRBD2,CASSSGTSVSEQFF,TGTGCCAGCAGCTCCGGGACTAGTGTAAGTGAGCAGTTCTTC
TRBV3-1/TRBV3-2,.,TRBJ1-1,TRBD1,CASSLRTGSEAFF,TGTGCCAGCAGCCTCCGGACAGGGTCTGAAGCTTTCTTT
TRBV28,.,TRBJ1-1,TRBD1,CASSAGTGYRTEAFF,TGTGCCAGCAGCGCCGGGACAGGGTATAGGACTGAAGCTTTCTTT
TRBV7-8,.,TRBJ2-3,.,CASSSRGLRRSGWADTQYF,TGTGCCAGCAGCTCCCGGGGTTTAAGGAGGAGCGGGTGGGCAGATACGCAGTATTTT
TRBV6-1,.,TRBJ1-5,.,CASSEGPVNQPQHF,TGTGCCAGCAGTGAAGGACCGGTCAATCAGCCCCAGCATTTT
TRBV5-1,.,TRBJ1-2,TRBD1,CASRQGQSYGYTF,TGCGCCAGCAGACAGGGACAGTCCTATGGCTACACCTTC
TRBV10-3,.,TRBJ1-1,.,CAISEPGGRAEAFF,TGTGCCATCAGTGAGCCGGGTGGGCGGGCTGAAGCTTTCTTT
TRBV6-2/TRBV6-3,.,TRBJ1-2,.,CASSPGTDYGYTF,TGTGCCAGCAGCCCCGGGACGGATTATGGCTACACCTTC